The source of this TCR beta chain is a study of naive and memory T cell subsets (dated by TCRdb to the late 2010s). Broadly, across the study: The study applied an open-source, UMI-based TCR alpha and beta sequencing pipeline to sorted naive and memory peripheral blood T cell subsets. IgG serology results and the functional CMV T cell responses were in complete agreement. RNA was DNase-treated and reverse transcribed with TCR constant-region primers, mostly using SuperScript III. The study at large found these results: The abundance of TCRs followed a power law with an exponent that differed between naive and memory subsets yet stayed consistent across the three individuals. Gini index rose and Shannon and inverse Simpson diversity fell from naive through CM, EM and EMRA in both CD4 and CD8 cells. RNA-based TCR counts may be affected by expression changes linked to T cell activation and differentiation. The repertoire findings for the naive and memory subsets could not be validated against a ground truth because none was available. A few larger clonotypes were present in naive repertoires, especially CD8 naive repertoires, and these clonotypes were possibly memory cells re-expressing CD45RA. After error correction, only a single occurrence was seen for over 95% of naive TCR sequences, so much steeper abundance distributions were produced than in memory subsets. A clonotype was defined as a single alpha or beta chain sequence rather than as a paired alpha/beta receptor.

Separate amplification of TCR alpha and beta chain libraries was performed from the second PCR step onward. CMV status of each donor was established by measuring IFNgamma production from CD4+ T cells after fresh PBMCs were stimulated overnight with CMV viral lysate. Miltenyi beads were used first to positively select CD4 T cells, and CD8 T cells were then positively selected from the CD4-negative fraction. Cells stained for CD3, CD4, CD8, CD45RA, CD27 and a live/dead dye were sorted on a BD Aria II into four subsets by CD45RA and CD27. Three healthy volunteers provided blood, and the blood of each volunteer was split into CD4 and CD8 T cells and then into four differentiation subsets. Approximately 110 ml of peripheral blood was taken from each donor, and PBMC were separated by density-gradient centrifugation on Ficoll-Paque PLUS. The sorted cells were lysed in RLT buffer, after which RNA was extracted using a Qiagen RNeasy kit and kept at -80 degrees C.

CDR1 is given as MDHEN and CDR2 as SYDVKM, both from the germline V gene. V and J lose 10 bases and 0 bases, and a span of 15 bases separates them. The CDR3 spans 15 residues, from the cysteine through the phenylalanine. The only DNA kept is the CDR3, 45 bases in frame from the first base. As regards this clonotype: It lacks a known antigen. One base away there is no much larger clone; base qualities are not given.

Library preparation employed UMI-ligation and nested PCR. The beta constant-region primer was an equimolar mix of two oligonucleotides covering both TRBC1 and TRBC2. The ligated cDNA went through four rounds of PCR with nested alpha and beta constant-region primers together with the SP2 primer. T4 RNA ligase 1 ligated a single-stranded oligonucleotide carrying the SP2 primer and a 12-nucleotide UMI to the cDNA 3' end. The ligation reaction was incubated at 16°C for roughly 18-24 hours. PCR2 was typically performed as a SYBR Green qPCR and was stopped at a predetermined threshold so that over-amplification was prevented. Agencourt AMPure XP magnetic beads were used for all purifications after the first. Library quantification was done by Qubit, followed by a TapeStation check on which the main peak was expected at around 650 bp. Sequencing of the pooled libraries was done on an Illumina MiSeq using v2 2x251 paired-end kits, which typically yielded roughly 0.9-2.2 million reads per sample. Each sample library was pooled at approximately 4 nM, and about 4.5-7% PhiX was included to improve cluster recognition. The original methods were these. V and J genes were assigned to Demultiplexor-processed FASTQ reads by Decombinator through tag matching, with a single base-pair mismatch being allowed. Collapsinator relied on UMIs to fix sequencing errors as well as frequency errors caused by PCR heterogeneity. TCRs were translated and CDR3s were extracted from the conserved cysteine to the FGXG phenylalanine by CDR3Translator, with non-productive sequences being flagged. Gini, Shannon entropy and inverse Simpson indices were calculated on repertoires subsampled to equal numbers of UMI-defined TCRs. Power-law fits to clonotype abundance distributions were performed by maximum likelihood within the linear range. On one naive CD8 sample, the pipeline and MIGEC gave similar UMI counts, unique TCR numbers and clonal distributions. In one analysis, naive TCRs also found in any memory subset of the same donor were removed from the naive repertoire. Repertoires were searched for some 7,000 CMV-associated CDR3 sequences compiled from VDJdb and a published dataset. Through fastp at Q25 and MiXCR, TCRdb rebuilt clones from the public reads, retaining in-frame beta chains. For every CDR3 protein sequence, its rows merge into one entry that carries the most common genes and DNA. Here the V and J calls rest on TCRdb's processing, not on the authors' analysis. The sample includes over 110,000 distinct CDR3 sequences, with approximately 21% observed a single time. The leading ten clones occupy more than 0.6% of the sample.

The sequencing sample was made of naive CD8+ T cells from blood. The intended sense of this specimen's cell subset or site label: naive T cells, CD45RA high CD27+. This sequence uses TRBV28 and TRBJ2-2, and the D gene may be TRBD2, 6 bases matching. The TCR comes from a human donor in good health. The DNA sequence is TGTGCCACCGTCTTCGGGGGACCGAACACCGGGGAGCTGTTTTTT. The resulting protein is CATVFGGPNTGELFF.